This TCR beta chain comes out of a study of T cell responses to AZD1222 COVID-19 vaccine. Trimming left V 6 bases short and J 1 base short, with 6 bases between. CDR3 length equals 12 residues. Germline V CDR1 and CDR2: SEHNR, FQNEAQ (reference sequence). Only in-frame clones appear in the TCRdb table, and some are missing; sequencing was by immunoSEQ multiplex PCR. The sample holds 120,000 or so clones, over 85% seen once. The chain employs TRBV7-9 and TRBJ1-1, with D hard to call. This material consisted of peripheral blood, taken 28 days after the second AZD1222 dose. This TCR was recovered from an adult who received the AZD1222 COVID-19 vaccine. CDR3 DNA: TGTGCCAGCAGTCACCCGAACACTGAAGCTTTCTTT. Amino acid sequence: CASSHPNTEAFF.